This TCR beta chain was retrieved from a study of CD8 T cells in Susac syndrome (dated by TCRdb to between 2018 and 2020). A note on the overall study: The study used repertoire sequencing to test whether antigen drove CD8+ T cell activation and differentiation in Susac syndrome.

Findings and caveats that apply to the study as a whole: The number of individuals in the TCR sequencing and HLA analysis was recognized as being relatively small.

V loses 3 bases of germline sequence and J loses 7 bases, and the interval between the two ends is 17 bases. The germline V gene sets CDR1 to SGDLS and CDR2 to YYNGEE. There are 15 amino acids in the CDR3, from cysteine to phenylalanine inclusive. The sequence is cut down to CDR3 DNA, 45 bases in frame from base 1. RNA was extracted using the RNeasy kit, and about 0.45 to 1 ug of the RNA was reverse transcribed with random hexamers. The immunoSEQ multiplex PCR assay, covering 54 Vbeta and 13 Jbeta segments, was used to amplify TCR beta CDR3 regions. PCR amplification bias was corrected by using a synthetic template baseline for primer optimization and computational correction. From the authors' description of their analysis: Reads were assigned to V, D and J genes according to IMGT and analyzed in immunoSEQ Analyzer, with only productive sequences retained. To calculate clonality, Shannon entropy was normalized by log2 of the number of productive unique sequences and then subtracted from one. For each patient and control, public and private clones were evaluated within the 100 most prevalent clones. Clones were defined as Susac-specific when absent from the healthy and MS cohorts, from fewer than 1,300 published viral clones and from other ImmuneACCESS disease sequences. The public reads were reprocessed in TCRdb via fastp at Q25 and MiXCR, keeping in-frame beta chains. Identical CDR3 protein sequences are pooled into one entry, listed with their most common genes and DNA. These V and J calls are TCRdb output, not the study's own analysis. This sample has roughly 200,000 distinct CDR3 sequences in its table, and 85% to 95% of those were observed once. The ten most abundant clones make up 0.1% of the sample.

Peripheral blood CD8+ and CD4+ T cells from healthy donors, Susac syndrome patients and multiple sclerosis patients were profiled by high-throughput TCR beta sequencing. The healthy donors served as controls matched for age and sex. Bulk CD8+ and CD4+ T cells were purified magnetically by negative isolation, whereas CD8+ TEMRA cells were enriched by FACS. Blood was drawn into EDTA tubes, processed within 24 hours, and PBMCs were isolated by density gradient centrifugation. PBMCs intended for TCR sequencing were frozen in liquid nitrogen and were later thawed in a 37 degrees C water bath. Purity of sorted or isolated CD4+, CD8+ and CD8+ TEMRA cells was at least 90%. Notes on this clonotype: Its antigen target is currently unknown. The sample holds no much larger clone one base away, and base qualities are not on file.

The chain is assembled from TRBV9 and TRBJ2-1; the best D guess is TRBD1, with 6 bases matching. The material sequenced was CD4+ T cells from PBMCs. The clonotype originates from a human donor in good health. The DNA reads TGTGCCAGCAGCGGAATCAGGGGCCCAAGGAATGAGCAGTTCTTC. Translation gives CASSGIRGPRNEQFF.